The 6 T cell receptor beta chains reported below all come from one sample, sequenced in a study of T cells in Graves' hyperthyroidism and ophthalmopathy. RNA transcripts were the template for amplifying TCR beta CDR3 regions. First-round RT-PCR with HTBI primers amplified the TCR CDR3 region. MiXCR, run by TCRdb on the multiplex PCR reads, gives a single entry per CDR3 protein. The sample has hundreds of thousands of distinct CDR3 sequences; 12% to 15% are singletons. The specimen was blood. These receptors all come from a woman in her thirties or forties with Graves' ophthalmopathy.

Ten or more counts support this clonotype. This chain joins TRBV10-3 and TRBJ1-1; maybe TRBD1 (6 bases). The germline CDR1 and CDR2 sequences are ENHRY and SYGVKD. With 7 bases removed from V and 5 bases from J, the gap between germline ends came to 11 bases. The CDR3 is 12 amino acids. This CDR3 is CAIKGGTTEAFF. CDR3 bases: TGTGCCATCAAAGGGGGGACGACTGAAGCTTTCTTT.

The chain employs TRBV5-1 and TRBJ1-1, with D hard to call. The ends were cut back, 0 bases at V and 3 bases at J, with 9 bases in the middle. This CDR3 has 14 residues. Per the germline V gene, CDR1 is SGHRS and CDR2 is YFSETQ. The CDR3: CASSLGQRDTEAFF. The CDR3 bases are TGCGCCAGCAGCTTGGGGCAGAGAGACACTGAAGCTTTCTTT.

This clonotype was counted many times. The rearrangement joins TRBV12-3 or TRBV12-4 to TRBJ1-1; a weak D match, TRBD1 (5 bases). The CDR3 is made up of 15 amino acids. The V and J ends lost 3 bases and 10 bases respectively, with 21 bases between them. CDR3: CASSLGGVVRPRAFF. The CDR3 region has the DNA TGTGCCAGCAGTTTGGGGGGGGTAGTAAGGCCTCGAGCTTTCTTT.

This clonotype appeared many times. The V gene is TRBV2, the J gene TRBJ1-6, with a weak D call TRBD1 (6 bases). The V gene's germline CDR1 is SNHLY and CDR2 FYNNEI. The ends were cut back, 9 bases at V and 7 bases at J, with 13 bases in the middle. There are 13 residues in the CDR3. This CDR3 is CASRDIDNSPLHF. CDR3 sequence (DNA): TGTGCCAGTCGGGACATCGACAATTCACCCCTCCACTTT. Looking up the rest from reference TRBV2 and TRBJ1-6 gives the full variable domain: EPEVTQTPSHQVTQMGQEVILRCVPISNHLYFYWYRQILGQKVEFLVSFYNNEISEKSEIFDDQFSVERPDGSNFTLKIRSTKLEDSAMYFCASRDIDNSPLHFGNGTRLTVT.

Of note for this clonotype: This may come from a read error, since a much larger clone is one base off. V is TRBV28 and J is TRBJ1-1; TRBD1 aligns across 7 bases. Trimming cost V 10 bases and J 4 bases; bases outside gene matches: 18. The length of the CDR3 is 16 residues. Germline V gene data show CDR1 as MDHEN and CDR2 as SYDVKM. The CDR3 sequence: CATLGSGGNRGTEAFF. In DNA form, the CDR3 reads TGTGCCACCTTGGGGAGTGGGGGGAACAGGGGCACTGAAGCTTTCTTT.

The CDR3 DNA is TGCAGTGCTACCCGGGCCGAGGGCTATGGCTACACCTTC. This encodes CSATRAEGYGYTF. This chain connects TRBV20-1 to TRBJ1-2; D unresolved. Trimming left V 4 bases short and J 4 bases short, with 13 bases between. The CDR3 runs 13 residues. CDR1 and CDR2 from the germline V gene are DFQATT and SNEGSKA (reference sequence).